One and the same sample provided the 15 T cell receptor beta chains below, sequenced in a study of regulatory T cells in long-lasting Graves disease. Sequencing libraries for TCR beta were prepared with iRepertoire HTBI primers and Arm-PCR of CDR3 regions. TCRdb re-called the multiplex PCR reads with MiXCR, one entry per CDR3 protein. The sample yields around 450,000 distinct CDR3 sequences, about 15% seen once. Time point noted: newly diagnosed GD, antithyroid drugs for less than 3 months. The authors made the TCR library using RNA they extracted from PBMCs. The sample was also linked to a second study, of T cells in Graves' hyperthyroidism and ophthalmopathy.

The starting material was peripheral blood mononuclear cells (PBMCs), obtained at new diagnosis, from a patient treated with antithyroid drugs. All receptors derive from a woman in her thirties or forties with Graves disease.

The chain employs TRBV6-1 and TRBJ1-5; D might be TRBD1 (5 bases). Deletions cut 3 bases from V and 4 bases from J, with 10 bases between. Per the germline V gene, CDR1 is MNHNS and CDR2 is SASEGT. The CDR3 is 14 amino acids. CDR3 protein: CASSDVGGNQPQHF. CDR3 sequence (DNA): TGTGCCAGCAGTGACGTCGGGGGAAATCAGCCCCAGCATTTT.

This clonotype was seen many times. The rearrangement links TRBV29-1 to TRBJ2-3; 7 positions agree with TRBD1. Germline V gives CDR1 SQVTM, CDR2 ANQGSEA. Trimming cost V 6 bases and J 2 bases; bases outside gene matches: 8. The CDR3 contains 14 residues. In nucleotides, the CDR3 is TGCAGCGTAGAGGACAGGAACAACACAGATACGCAGTATTTT. Translating it yields CSVEDRNNTDTQYF.

This CDR3 reads CSAPPQGVNEQFF. The CDR3 DNA reads TGCAGTGCTCCACCACAGGGAGTCAATGAGCAGTTCTTC. The chain combines TRBV20-1 with TRBJ2-1; D perhaps matches TRBD1 (6 bases). V lost 5 bases to trimming and J lost 6 bases, with 14 bases between them. There are 13 residues in the CDR3. From germline, CDR1 is DFQATT and CDR2 SNEGSKA (reference sequence).

In its sample, this clonotype was seen many times. The chain couples TRBV27 to TRBJ2-1; D perhaps matches TRBD2 (6 bases). Between the trimmed V and J ends, which lost 1 base and 1 base, there was a span of 11 bases. CDR3 size: 16 residues. Germline V gene sequence: CDR1 MNHEY, CDR2 SMNVEV (reference sequence). CDR3: CASSLYAGWSYNEQFF. The CDR3 region has the DNA TGTGCCAGCAGTTTATACGCGGGATGGTCCTACAATGAGCAGTTCTTC.

This clonotype has ten or more counts. The genes are TRBV30 and TRBJ2-1; no reliable D call. Germline V gene sequence: CDR1 GTSNPN, CDR2 SVGIG (reference sequence). The CDR3 totals 12 residues. Trimming stripped 2 bases from V and 5 bases from J, with 7 bases between. The CDR3 loop is CAWSLDNNEQFF. The CDR3 DNA reads as TGTGCCTGGAGTCTAGATAACAATGAGCAGTTCTTC.

This clonotype was recorded many times. The V gene is TRBV2, the J gene TRBJ1-1; the match to TRBD1 covers 9 bases. The CDR3 contains 18 residues. The germline V gene encodes CDR1 SNHLY and CDR2 FYNNEI. V gave up 3 bases and J gave up 0 bases; unmatched junction bases: 11. This CDR3 is CASSETGQGAPMNTEAFF. The DNA of the CDR3 is TGTGCCAGCAGTGAGACGGGACAGGGAGCCCCCATGAACACTGAAGCTTTCTTT.

With regard to this clonotype: A much larger clonotype is one base distant, so this may be a read error. The rearrangement joins TRBV28 to TRBJ2-7, with D possibly being TRBD1 or TRBD2 (6 bases each). Germline lookup yields CDR1 MDHEN and CDR2 SYDVKM. There are 15 residues in the CDR3. This chain's CDR3 is CVSSFGGGYAYEQYF. In DNA form, the CDR3 reads TGTGTCAGCAGTTTTGGAGGGGGTTACGCCTACGAGCAGTACTTC. Variable domain in full (rest from reference TRBV28 and TRBJ2-7): DVKVTQSSRYLVKRTGEKVFLECVQDMDHENMFWYRQDPGLGLRLIYFSYDVKMKEKGDIPEGYSVSREKKERFSLILESASTNQTSMYLCVSSFGGGYAYEQYFGPGTRLTVT.

This clonotype was observed many times. The chain has TRBV11-3 and TRBJ2-3; D is possibly TRBD2 (6 bases). Germline V gene data show CDR1 as SGHNT and CDR2 as YENEEA. V was pared by 5 bases and J by 4 bases, with 10 bases between. The length of the CDR3 is 13 residues. The DNA of the CDR3 is TGTGCCAGCAGCACGGGAGTGGCAGATACGCAGTATTTT. Its translation: CASSTGVADTQYF.

This clonotype was counted only a few times. The chain uses TRBV18 and TRBJ2-5; TRBD2 agrees at 13 bases. TRBJ2-1 explains the end of the DNA better; the J call may be wrong. The CDR3 extends over 18 amino acids. CDR1 and CDR2 from the germline V gene are KGHSH and LQKENI. The CDR3 coding sequence is TGTGCCAGCTCACGTGGGGGACTAGCGGGATCAAGTGTCGATGAGCAGTTCTTC. Its protein is CASSRGGLAGSSVDEQFF.

This clonotype was observed a handful of times. The chain joins TRBV18 to TRBJ1-6; tentative D call: TRBD1 (6 bases). The CDR3 sequence is 16 residues long. V gave up 5 bases and J gave up 0 bases, with 11 bases separating them. The germline gives CDR1 KGHSH, CDR2 LQKENI. CDR3 sequence: CASSIGQSSYNSPLHF. The CDR3 DNA reads TGTGCCAGCTCAATCGGACAGAGCTCCTATAATTCACCCCTCCACTTT.

This clonotype was observed many times. The chain links TRBV5-1 to TRBJ2-4; tentatively, D is TRBD2 (6 bases). This CDR3 spans 17 amino acids. V lost 3 bases and J lost 1, with 17 bases in between. The germline V gene has CDR1 SGHRS and CDR2 YFSETQ. CDR3 loop: CASSSNWGGNAKNIQYF. The CDR3 DNA sequence: TGCGCCAGCAGCTCGAATTGGGGCGGGAATGCCAAAAACATTCAGTACTTC.

The chain recombines TRBV11-3 with TRBJ2-7, with a possible D match to TRBD2 (6 bases). The CDR3 contains 14 residues. CDR1 and CDR2 (germline): SGHNT, YENEEA. V was trimmed by 2 bases and J by 7 bases, leaving 15 bases between them. CDR3 nucleotide sequence: TGTGCCAGCAGCTTATACCCGGAGGGTGGAGAGCAGTACTTC. This encodes CASSLYPEGGEQYF.

This clonotype was observed many times. CDR3 region: CASSSPRRDSRLNTEAFF. CDR3 in DNA: TGTGCCAGCAGTTCTCCGCGTCGGGACAGCCGCTTGAACACTGAAGCTTTCTTT. The J gene is TRBJ1-1, the V gene TRBV12-3 or TRBV12-4, with 7 bases matching TRBD1. V lost 4 bases, J lost 0 bases, and 14 bases stayed unmatched. This CDR3 has 18 amino acids.

CDR3 nucleotide sequence: TGCAGTGCTAGAGATCGGGACAGGGTAAACACCATATATTTT. As protein: CSARDRDRVNTIYF. V and J are TRBV20-1 and TRBJ1-3; 9 nucleotides match TRBD1. Per the germline V gene, CDR1 is DFQATT and CDR2 is SNEGSKA (reference sequence). With 0 bases clipped from V and 6 bases from J, the junction kept 3 bases outside the gene matches. The CDR3 extends over 14 amino acids.

This clonotype was seen repeatedly, ten times or more. The genes are TRBV18 and TRBJ1-1, with a tentative D call TRBD1 (5 bases). CDR3 size: 15 residues. Trimming left V 0 bases short and J 4 bases short, with 12 bases between. Per germline, CDR1 KGHSH and CDR2 LQKENI. The CDR3: CASSPPMGGGTEAFF. Written as DNA, the CDR3 is TGTGCCAGCTCACCACCCATGGGGGGTGGCACTGAAGCTTTCTTT.